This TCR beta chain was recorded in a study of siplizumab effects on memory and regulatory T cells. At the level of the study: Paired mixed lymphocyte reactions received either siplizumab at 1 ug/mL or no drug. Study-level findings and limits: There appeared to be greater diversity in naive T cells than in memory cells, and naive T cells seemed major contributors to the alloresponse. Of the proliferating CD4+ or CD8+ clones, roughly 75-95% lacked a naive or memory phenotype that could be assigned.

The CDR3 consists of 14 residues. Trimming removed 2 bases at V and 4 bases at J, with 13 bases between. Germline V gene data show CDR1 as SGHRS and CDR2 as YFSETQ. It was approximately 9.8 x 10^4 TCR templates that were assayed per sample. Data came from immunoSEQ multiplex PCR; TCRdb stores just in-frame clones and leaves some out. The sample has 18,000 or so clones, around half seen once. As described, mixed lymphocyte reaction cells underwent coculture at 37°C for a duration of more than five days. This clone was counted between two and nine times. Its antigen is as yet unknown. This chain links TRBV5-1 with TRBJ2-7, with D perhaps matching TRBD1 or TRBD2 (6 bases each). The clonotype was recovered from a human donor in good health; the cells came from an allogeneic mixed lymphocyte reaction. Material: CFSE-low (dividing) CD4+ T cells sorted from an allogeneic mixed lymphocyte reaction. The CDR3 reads CASSFTTGAYEQYF. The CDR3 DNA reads TGCGCCAGCAGCTTTACGACGGGGGCTTACGAGCAGTACTTC.